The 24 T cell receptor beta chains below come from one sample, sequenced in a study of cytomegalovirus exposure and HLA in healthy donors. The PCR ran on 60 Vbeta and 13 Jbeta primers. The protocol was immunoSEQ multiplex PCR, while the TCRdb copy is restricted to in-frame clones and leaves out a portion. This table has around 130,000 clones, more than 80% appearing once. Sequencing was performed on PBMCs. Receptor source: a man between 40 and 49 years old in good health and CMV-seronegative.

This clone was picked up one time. CDR3 sequence (DNA): TGTGCCAGCAGCTCCGGTCCCACAGATACGCAGTATTTT. Its protein is CASSSGPTDTQYF. The chain recombines TRBV5-4 with TRBJ2-3; no definite D call. V was clipped by 3 bases and J by 2 bases, with 7 bases between them. This CDR3 contains 13 residues. Germline V gives CDR1 SGHNT, CDR2 YYREEE (reference sequence).

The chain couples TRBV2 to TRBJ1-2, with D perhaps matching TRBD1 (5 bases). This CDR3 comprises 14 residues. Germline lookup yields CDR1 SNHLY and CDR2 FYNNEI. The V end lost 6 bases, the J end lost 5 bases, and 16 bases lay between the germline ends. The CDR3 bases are TGTGCCAGCAGGGTGGACACTGGGTATTATGGCTACACCTTC. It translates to CASRVDTGYYGYTF.

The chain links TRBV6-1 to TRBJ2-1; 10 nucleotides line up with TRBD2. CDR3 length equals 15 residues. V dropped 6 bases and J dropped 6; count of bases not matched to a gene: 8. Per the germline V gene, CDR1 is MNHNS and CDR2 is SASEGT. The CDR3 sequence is CASSQLAGTINEQFF. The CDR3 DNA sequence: TGTGCCAGCAGCCAACTAGCGGGAACCATCAATGAGCAGTTCTTC.

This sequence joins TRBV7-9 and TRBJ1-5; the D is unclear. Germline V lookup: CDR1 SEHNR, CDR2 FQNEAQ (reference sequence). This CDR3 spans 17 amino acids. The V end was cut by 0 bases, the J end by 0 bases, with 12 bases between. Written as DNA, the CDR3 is TGTGCCAGCAGCTTAGCGCTCGGAGTATATAGCAATCAGCCCCAGCATTTT. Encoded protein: CASSLALGVYSNQPQHF.

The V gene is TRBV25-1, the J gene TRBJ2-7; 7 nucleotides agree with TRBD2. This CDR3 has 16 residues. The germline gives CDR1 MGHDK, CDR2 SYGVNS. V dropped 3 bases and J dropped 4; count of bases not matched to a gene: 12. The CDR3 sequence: CASSEIGEGWTYEQYF. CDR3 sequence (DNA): TGTGCCAGCAGTGAGATCGGGGAGGGGTGGACTTACGAGCAGTACTTC.

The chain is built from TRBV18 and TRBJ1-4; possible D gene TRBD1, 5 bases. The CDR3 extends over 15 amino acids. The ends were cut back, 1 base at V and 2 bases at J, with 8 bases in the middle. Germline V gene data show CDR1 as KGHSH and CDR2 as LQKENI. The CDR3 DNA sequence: TGTGCCAGCTCACCACGGCAGGGTACTAATGAAAAACTGTTTTTT. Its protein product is CASSPRQGTNEKLFF.

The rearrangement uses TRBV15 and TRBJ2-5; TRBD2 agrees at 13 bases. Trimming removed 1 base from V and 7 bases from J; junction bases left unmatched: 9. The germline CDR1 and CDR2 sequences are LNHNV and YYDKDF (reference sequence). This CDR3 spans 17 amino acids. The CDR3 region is CATSRAGTSGDQGTQYF. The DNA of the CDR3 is TGTGCCACCAGCAGAGCAGGGACTAGCGGGGACCAGGGGACCCAGTACTTC.

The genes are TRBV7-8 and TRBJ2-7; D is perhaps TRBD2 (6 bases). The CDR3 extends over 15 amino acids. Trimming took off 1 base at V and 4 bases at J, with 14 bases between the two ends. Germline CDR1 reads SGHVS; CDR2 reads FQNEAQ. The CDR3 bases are TGTGCCAGCAGCTTAGGGGCGTTGAGCGGGTACGAGCAGTACTTC. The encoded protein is CASSLGALSGYEQYF. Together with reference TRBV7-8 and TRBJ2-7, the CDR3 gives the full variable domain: GAGVSQSPRYKVAKRGQDVALRCDPISGHVSLFWYQQALGQGPEFLTYFQNEAQLDKSGLPSDRFFAERPEGSVSTLKIQRTQQEDSAVYLCASSLGALSGYEQYFGPGTRLTVT.

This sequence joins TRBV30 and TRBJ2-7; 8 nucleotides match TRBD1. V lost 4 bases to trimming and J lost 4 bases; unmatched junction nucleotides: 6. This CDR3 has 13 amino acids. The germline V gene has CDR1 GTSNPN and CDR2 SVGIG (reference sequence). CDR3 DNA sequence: TGTGCCTGGACGCGAGACAGGGGTTACGAGCAGTACTTC. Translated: CAWTRDRGYEQYF.

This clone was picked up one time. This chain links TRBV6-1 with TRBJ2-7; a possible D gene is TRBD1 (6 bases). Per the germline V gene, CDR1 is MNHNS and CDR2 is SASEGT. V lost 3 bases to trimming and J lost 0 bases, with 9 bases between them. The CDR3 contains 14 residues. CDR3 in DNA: TGTGCCAGCAGTGACCAGGGGATCTCCTACGAGCAGTACTTC. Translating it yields CASSDQGISYEQYF.

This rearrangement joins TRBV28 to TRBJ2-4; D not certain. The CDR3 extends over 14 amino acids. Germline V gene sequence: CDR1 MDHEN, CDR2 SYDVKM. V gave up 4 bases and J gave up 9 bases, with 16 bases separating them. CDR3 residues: CASSSPPAWSIQYF. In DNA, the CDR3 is TGTGCCAGCAGTTCCCCCCCAGCCTGGAGCATTCAGTACTTC.

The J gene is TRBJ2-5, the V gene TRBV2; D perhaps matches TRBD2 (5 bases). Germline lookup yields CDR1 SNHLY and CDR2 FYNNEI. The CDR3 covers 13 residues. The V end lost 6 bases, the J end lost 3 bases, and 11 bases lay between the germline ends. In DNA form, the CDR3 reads TGTGCCAGCAGGAGGGCGATTGAAGAGACCCAGTACTTC. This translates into CASRRAIEETQYF.

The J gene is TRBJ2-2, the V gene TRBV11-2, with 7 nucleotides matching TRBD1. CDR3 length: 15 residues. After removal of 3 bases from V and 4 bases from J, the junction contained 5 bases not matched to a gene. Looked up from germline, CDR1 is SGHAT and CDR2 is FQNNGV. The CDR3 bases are TGTGCCAGCAGCTTTAAAAGGACAGGCACCGGGGAGCTGTTTTTT. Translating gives CASSFKRTGTGELFF.

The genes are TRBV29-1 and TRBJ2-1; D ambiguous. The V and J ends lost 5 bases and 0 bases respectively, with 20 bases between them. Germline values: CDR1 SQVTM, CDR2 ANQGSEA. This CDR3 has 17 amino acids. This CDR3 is CSVPESPSLSSYNEQFF. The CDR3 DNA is TGCAGCGTTCCCGAGTCACCATCCCTAAGCTCCTACAATGAGCAGTTCTTC.

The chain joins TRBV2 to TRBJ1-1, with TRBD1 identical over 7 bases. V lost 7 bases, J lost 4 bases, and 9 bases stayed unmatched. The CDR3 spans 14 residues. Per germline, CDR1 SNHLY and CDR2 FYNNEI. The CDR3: CASTSRQGRTEAFF. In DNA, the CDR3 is TGTGCCAGCACCTCGCGACAGGGACGCACTGAAGCTTTCTTT.

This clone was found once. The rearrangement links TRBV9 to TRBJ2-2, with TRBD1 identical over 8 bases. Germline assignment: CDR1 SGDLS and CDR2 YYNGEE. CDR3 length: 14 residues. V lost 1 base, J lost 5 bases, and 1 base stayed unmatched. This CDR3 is CASSVQGATGELFF. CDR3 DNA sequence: TGTGCCAGCAGCGTACAGGGGGCGACCGGGGAGCTGTTTTTT. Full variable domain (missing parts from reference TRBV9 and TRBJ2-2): DSGVTQTPKHLITATGQRVTLRCSPRSGDLSVYWYQQSLDQGLQFLIQYYNGEERAKGNILERFSAQQFPDLHSELNLSSLELGDSALYFCASSVQGATGELFFGEGSRLTVL.

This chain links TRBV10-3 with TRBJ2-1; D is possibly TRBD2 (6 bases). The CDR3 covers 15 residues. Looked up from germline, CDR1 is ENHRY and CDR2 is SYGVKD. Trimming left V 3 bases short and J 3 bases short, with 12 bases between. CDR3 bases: TGTGCCATCAGTGATGGGCGGGGCTACTACAATGAGCAGTTCTTC. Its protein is CAISDGRGYYNEQFF.

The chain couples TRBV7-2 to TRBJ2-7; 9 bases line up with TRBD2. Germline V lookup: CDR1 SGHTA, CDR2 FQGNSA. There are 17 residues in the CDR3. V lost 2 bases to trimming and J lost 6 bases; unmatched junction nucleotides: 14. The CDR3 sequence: CASSLSAGGGRAPEQYF. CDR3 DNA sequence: TGTGCCAGCAGCTTATCTGCCGGTGGCGGGAGGGCCCCCGAGCAGTACTTC.

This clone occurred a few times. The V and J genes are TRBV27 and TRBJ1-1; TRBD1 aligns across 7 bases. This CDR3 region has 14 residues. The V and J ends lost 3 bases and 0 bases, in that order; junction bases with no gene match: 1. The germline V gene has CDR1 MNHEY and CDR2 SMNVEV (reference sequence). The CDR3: CASSFGTVNTEAFF. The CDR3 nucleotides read TGTGCCAGCAGTTTTGGGACAGTGAACACTGAAGCTTTCTTT.

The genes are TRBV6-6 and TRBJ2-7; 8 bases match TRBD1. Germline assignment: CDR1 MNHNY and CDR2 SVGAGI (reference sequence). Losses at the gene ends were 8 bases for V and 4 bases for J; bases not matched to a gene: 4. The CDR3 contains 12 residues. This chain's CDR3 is CASCQGAYEQYF. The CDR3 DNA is TGTGCCAGCTGCCAGGGGGCGTACGAGCAGTACTTC.

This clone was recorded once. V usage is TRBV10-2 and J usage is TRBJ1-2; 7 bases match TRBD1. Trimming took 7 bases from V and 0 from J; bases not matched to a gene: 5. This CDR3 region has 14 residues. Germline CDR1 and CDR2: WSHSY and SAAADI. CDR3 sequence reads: CASNLGQSNYGYTF. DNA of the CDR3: TGCGCCAGCAATCTGGGACAGTCTAACTATGGCTACACCTTC.

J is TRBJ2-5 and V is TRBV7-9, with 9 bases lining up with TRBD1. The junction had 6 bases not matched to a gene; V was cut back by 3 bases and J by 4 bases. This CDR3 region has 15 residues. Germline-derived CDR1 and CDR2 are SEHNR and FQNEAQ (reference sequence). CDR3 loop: CASSFDGTGLETQYF. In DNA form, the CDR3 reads TGTGCCAGCAGCTTCGATGGGACAGGGTTAGAGACCCAGTACTTC.

The CDR3 here is CASSPRGTSAYNEQFF. The CDR3 DNA sequence: TGTGCCAGCAGCCCAAGGGGGACTAGCGCTTACAATGAGCAGTTCTTC. The V call is TRBV7-2, the J call TRBJ2-1, with 10 bases lining up with TRBD2. Germline values: CDR1 SGHTA, CDR2 FQGNSA. The length of the CDR3 is 16 residues. Trimming took 5 bases from V and 4 from J; bases not matched to a gene: 8. Combining the CDR3 with reference TRBV7-2 and TRBJ2-1 gives the whole variable domain GAGVSQSPSNKVTEKGKDVELRCDPISGHTALYWYRQSLGQGLEFLIYFQGNSAPDKSGLPSDRFSAERTGGSVSTLTIQRTQQEDSAVYLCASSPRGTSAYNEQFFGPGTRLTVL.

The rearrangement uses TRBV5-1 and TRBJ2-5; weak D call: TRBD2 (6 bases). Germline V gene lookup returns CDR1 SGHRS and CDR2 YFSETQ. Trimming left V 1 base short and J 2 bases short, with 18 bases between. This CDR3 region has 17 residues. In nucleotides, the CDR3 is TGCGCCAGCAGCTTGAGGCGGATAGCGGTAGATCAAGAGACCCAGTACTTC. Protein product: CASSLRRIAVDQETQYF.